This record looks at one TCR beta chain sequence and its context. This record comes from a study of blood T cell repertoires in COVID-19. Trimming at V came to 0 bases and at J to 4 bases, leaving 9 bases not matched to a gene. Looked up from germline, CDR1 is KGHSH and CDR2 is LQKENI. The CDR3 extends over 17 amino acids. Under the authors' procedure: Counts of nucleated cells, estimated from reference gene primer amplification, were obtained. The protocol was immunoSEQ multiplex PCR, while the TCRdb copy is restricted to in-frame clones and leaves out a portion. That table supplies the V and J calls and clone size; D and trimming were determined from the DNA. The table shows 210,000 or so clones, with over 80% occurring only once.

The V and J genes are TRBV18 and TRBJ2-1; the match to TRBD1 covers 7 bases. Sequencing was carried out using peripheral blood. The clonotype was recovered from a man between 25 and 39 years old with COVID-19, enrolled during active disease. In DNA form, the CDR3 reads TGTGCCAGCTCACCACCGGACAGGACTTTCCTATACAATGAGCAGTTCTTC. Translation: CASSPPDRTFLYNEQFF.